Following are 6 T cell receptor beta chains from one sample sequenced in a study of blood T cell repertoires in COVID-19. Measured with immunoSEQ multiplex PCR; TCRdb has only the in-frame clones, and not every one. This table holds more than 150,000 clones, 86% found once. What was sequenced was peripheral blood. These receptors all stem from a man aged 50 to 59 with active or convalescent COVID-19.

The J gene is TRBJ2-1, the V gene TRBV19; 9 bases fit TRBD2. The junction had 15 bases not matched to a gene; V was cut back by 10 bases and J by 8 bases. Germline V gene data show CDR1 as LNHDA and CDR2 as SQIVND (reference sequence). CDR3 length: 15 residues. CDR3 residues: CATATSGSVFDEQFF. The CDR3 DNA reads as TGTGCCACCGCGACTAGCGGCAGCGTTTTCGATGAGCAGTTCTTC.

The CDR3 region has the DNA TGTGCCAGCAGCCGACCGGGACAGCAAGAGACCCAGTACTTC. Translating it yields CASSRPGQQETQYF. The chain couples TRBV4-2 to TRBJ2-5, with 7 bases lining up with TRBD1. In germline, CDR1 is LGHNA, CDR2 YNFKEQ. V was pared by 4 bases and J by 2 bases, with 4 bases of the junction left unmatched. CDR3 length: 14 residues.

The chain is built from TRBV5-4 and TRBJ1-2; 11 bases match TRBD1. Germline V gene data show CDR1 as SGHNT and CDR2 as YYREEE (reference sequence). The trim removed 0 bases at V and 7 bases at J, leaving 5 bases unmatched. The CDR3 is made up of 15 amino acids. CDR3: CASSLVGTGGIGYTF. The CDR3 region has the DNA TGTGCCAGCAGCTTGGTGGGGACAGGGGGAATTGGCTACACCTTC.

The chain recombines TRBV4-2 with TRBJ2-1, with 8 positions matching TRBD2. In germline, CDR1 is LGHNA, CDR2 YNFKEQ. This CDR3 comprises 17 residues. J was trimmed by 3 bases and V by 0 bases; bases with no gene match: 7. The CDR3 nucleotides are TGTGCCAGCAGCCAAGACTTTGCGGGAGGACTCTACAATGAGCAGTTCTTC. Its translation: CASSQDFAGGLYNEQFF.

This chain joins TRBV3-1 (or the pseudogene TRBV3-2) and TRBJ2-4; tentative D call: TRBD2 (6 bases). The CDR3 sequence is 14 residues long. Trimming pared 5 bases from V and 13 bases from J, leaving 21 bases between. CDR1 LGHDT and CDR2 YNNKEL come from the germline V gene (reference sequence). The CDR3: CASSNRRDFSPQYF. DNA of the CDR3: TGTGCCAGCAGCAACCGCCGGGACTTTTCGCCCCAGTACTTC.

The chain is built from TRBV5-1 and TRBJ2-1; 10 bases agree with TRBD2. The CDR3 spans 17 residues. The junction had 13 bases not matched to a gene; V was cut back by 5 bases and J by 5 bases. Germline values: CDR1 SGHRS, CDR2 YFSETQ. CDR3 amino acids: CASRKRMLAGGHNEQFF. The CDR3 DNA is TGCGCCAGCAGAAAGAGGATGTTAGCGGGGGGACACAATGAGCAGTTCTTC.